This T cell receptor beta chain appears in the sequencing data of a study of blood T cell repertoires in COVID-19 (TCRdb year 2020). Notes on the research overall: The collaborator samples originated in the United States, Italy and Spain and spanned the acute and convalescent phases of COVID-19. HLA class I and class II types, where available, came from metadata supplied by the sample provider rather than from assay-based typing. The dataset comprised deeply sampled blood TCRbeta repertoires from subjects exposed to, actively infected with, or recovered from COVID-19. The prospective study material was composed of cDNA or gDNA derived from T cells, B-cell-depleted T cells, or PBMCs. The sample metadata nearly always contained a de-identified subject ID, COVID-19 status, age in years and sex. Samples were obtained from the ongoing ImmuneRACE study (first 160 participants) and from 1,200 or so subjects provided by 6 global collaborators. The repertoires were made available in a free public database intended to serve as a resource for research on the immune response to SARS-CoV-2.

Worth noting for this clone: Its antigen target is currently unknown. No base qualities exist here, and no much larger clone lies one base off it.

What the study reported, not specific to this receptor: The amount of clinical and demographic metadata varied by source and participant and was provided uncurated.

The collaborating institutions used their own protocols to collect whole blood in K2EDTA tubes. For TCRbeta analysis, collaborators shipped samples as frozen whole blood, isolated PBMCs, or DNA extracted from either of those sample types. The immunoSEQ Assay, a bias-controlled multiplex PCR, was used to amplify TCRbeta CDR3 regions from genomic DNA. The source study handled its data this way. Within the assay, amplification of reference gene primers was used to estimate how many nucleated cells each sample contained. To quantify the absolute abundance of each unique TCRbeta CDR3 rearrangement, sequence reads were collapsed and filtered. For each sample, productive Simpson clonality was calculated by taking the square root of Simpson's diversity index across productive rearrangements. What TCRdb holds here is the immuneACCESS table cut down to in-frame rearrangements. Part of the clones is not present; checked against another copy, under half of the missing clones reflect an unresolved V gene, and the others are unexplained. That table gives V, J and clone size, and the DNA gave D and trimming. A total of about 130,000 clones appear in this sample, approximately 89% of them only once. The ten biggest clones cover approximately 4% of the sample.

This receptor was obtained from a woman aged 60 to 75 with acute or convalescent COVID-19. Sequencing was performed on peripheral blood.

The CDR3 in this case is CATPFETDKTDTQYF. Read as DNA, the sequence is TGCGCCACCCCATTTGAGACAGACAAAACAGATACGCAGTATTTT. Here the chain combines TRBV23-1 and TRBJ2-3; perhaps TRBD1 is the D gene, with 5 bases matching. TRBV23-1 counts as an open reading frame of uncertain function. The CDR3 goes from the cysteine to the phenylalanine over 15 residues. CDR3 DNA is the only sequence kept; it has 45 bases, read in frame from the first base. V lost 10 bases and J lost 3 bases; the stretch between them is 20 bases long.